This entry describes one T cell receptor beta chain. Its antigen is not identified. Sequencing used immunoSEQ multiplex PCR; TCRdb keeps in-frame clones, though not all of them. This sample carries over a million clones, approximately 76% of them seen once, and the ten largest clones take roughly 1.4%. CDR1 and CDR2 (germline): LGHNA, YSLEER. The CDR3 extends over 15 amino acids. The V and J ends lost 0 bases and 4 bases, in that order; junction bases with no gene match: 6. The data derive from a study of shared clonotypes between healthy human individuals. Study conclusions and caveats: Represented diversity (both genetic and exposure-history) was limited by the small number of donors. Exclusively blood specimens were collected; tissue repertoires likely differ.

Source material: memory CD4+ T cells sorted from blood. Subset given: CD45RA-negative fraction. The chain has TRBV4-3 and TRBJ2-7, with 7 positions matching TRBD2. This clonotype was obtained from a man aged 18 to 30 in good health. This CDR3 reads CASSQEPGGGYEQYF. CDR3 nucleotide sequence: TGCGCCAGCAGCCAAGAACCGGGGGGAGGGTACGAGCAGTACTTC.